This record covers a single T cell receptor beta chain. The antigen remains undetermined. These data originate in a study of CD8+ T cells in alopecia areata. Points from the study as a whole: Clonality in lesional scalp, especially alopecia totalis/universalis, exceeded that of normal scalp.

The germline CDR1 and CDR2 sequences are LNHDA and SQIVND (reference sequence). This CDR3 has 14 amino acids. Trimming pared 10 bases from V and 0 bases from J, leaving 15 bases between. The authors extracted RNA and reverse transcribed it into cDNA as the sequencing template. TCRdb's copy holds only in-frame clones and misses some; the assay was immunoSEQ multiplex PCR. The repertoire holds roughly 200,000 clones, with about 40% as singletons. Documented treatment: oral pan-JAK inhibitor, 5-10 mg twice daily. This chain connects TRBV19 to TRBJ1-1; D not certain. The source was CD4+ T cells sorted from blood, collected at approximately week 37, from a patient treated with tofacitinib. This TCR was recovered from a human donor with alopecia areata. CDR3 bases: TGTGCCACCAAAAAAAGAGGGATGAACACTGAAGCTTTCTTT. Translation gives CATKKRGMNTEAFF.